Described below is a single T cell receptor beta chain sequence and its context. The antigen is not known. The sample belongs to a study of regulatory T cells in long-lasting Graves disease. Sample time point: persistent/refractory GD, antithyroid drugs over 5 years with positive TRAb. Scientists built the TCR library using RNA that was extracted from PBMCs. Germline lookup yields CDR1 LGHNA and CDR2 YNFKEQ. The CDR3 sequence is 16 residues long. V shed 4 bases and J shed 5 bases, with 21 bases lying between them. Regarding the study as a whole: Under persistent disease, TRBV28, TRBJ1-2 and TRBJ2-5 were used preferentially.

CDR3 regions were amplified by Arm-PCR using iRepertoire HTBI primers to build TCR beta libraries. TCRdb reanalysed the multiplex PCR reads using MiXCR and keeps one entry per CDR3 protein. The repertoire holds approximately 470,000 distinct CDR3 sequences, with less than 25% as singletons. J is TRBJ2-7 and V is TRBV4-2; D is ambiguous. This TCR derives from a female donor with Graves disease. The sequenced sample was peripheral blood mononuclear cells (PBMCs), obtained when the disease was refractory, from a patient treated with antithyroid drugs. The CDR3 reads CASSPDGSQLLHEQYF. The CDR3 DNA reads TGTGCCAGCAGCCCAGACGGAAGCCAGCTACTCCACGAGCAGTACTTC.